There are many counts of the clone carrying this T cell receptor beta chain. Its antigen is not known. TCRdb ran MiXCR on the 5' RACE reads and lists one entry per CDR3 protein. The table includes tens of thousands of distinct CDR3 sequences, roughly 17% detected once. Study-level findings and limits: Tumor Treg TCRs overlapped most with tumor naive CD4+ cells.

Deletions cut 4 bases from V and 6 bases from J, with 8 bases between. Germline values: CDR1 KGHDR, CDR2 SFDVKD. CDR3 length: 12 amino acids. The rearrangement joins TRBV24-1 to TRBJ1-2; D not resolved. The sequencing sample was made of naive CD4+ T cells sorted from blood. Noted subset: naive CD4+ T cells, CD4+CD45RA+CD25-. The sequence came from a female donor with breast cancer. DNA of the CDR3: TGTGCCACCAGTGAGAGGGAGAATGGCTACACCTTC. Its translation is CATSERENGYTF.